This entry describes one TCR beta chain. Its specificity is not known. This sample was taken from a study of metastatic and nonmetastatic thyroid tumors. Whole-study findings and limits: In both blood and tumor samples, TCR beta diversity was reported significantly higher for malignant than benign nodules.

Patients underwent thyroid surgery, and none had received any treatment before it. TCRdb reprocessed the PCR reads using MiXCR. The data contain approximately 21,000 clones, 28% of them seen just once; the ten biggest clones take up approximately 15%. The CDR3 length is 14 residues. The germline V gene has CDR1 MDHEN and CDR2 SYDVKM. Trimming removed 7 bases at V and 3 bases at J, with 12 bases between. The source is a male donor with papillary thyroid cancer or a benign thyroid nodule (not recorded which). Some clones in this sample may be carry-over from other donors' samples. V is TRBV28 and J is TRBJ2-2, with D perhaps matching TRBD2 (6 bases). Sample: tumor tissue. CDR3: CASISGTDTGELFF. The CDR3 bases are TGTGCCAGCATTTCTGGGACTGACACCGGGGAGCTGTTTTTT.